The following is a TCR beta chain sequence with its context. The antigen remains undetermined. Patients with autoimmune history or systemic immunosuppression were excluded. These data belong to a study of OX40 agonist ivuxolimab in advanced cancers. Study-wide results and caveats: The study did not work out the antigen specificity of the expanded peripheral T cells.

Only in-frame clones appear in the TCRdb table, and some are missing; sequencing was by immunoSEQ multiplex PCR. The sample contains 60,000 or so clones, roughly 87% of which appear only once. The sequencing here drew on CD4+ or CD8+ T cells sorted from blood, taken in a trial of the OX40 agonist ivuxolimab. The source of this sequence is an adult with an advanced solid tumor such as melanoma, head and neck, liver or kidney cancer.

The CDR3 coding sequence is TGTGCCAGCTCACCCCTAACTGGCGGGAGGGAAATTTACGAGCAGTACTTC. Translation gives CASSPLTGGREIYEQYF. The chain couples TRBV18 to TRBJ2-7, with 9 bases identical to TRBD2. Germline V CDR1 and CDR2: KGHSH, LQKENI. The CDR3 consists of 17 residues. With V trimmed by 3 bases and J by 4 bases, 13 bases remained unmatched.